The clone carrying this TCR beta chain was counted only a few times. The germline CDR1 and CDR2 sequences are SGHNT and YENEEA. The CDR3 is made up of 16 amino acids. The V gene lost 3 bases and the J gene lost 0 bases, with 12 bases spanning the gap. This specimen comes from a study of blood T cell repertoires in COVID-19. Method: immunoSEQ multiplex PCR; TCRdb's copy keeps in-frame clones and lacks some. The top ten hold roughly 7.6% of the sample, which has roughly 43,000 clones, roughly 90% seen once. Sequenced material: peripheral blood. This clonotype originated in a man in his 60s with active COVID-19. The chain combines TRBV11-3 with TRBJ1-3; no clear D gene. The CDR3 bases are TGTGCCAGCAGCTTTGGAGGCCCAGACTCTGGAAACACCATATATTTT. Amino acids: CASSFGGPDSGNTIYF.